This entry features one T cell receptor beta chain sequence. The sample holds many counts of this clonotype. Which antigen it targets is not known. Base-call qualities are not available, and no considerably larger clone is one nucleotide away. The record originates from a study of CD8 T cells in ankylosing spondylitis (dated by TCRdb to between 2016 and 2019). Describing the broader study: To find TCR variants linked to disease, the study profiled T cell receptor beta repertoires in ankylosing spondylitis patients and healthy donors. The full study cohort was made up of 20 to 25 ankylosing spondylitis patients and roughly 100 healthy donors. Peripheral blood was sampled, and synovial fluid was additionally collected from ankylosing spondylitis patients.

V ends up 2 bases short and J 3 bases short, with an unmatched junction base count of 4. Spanning cysteine to phenylalanine, the CDR3 consists of 15 amino acids. The DNA shown is the 45-base CDR3, in frame from base 1. For sequencing, an Illumina HiSeq 2500 was employed. Quantitative 5'-RACE with molecular barcodes was used to prepare TCR beta libraries. For the original study's pipeline: To identify disease-linked TCR variants, a new computational method was used, one built on a probabilistic model of VDJ rearrangement. TCRdb handled the public reads itself, with Q25 trimming in fastp and clone calling in MiXCR, and kept productive beta chains. Rows are unified per CDR3 protein, each entry keeping the most common DNA and genes. TCRdb assigned the V and J calls; the authors' analysis was not used. The sample includes 100,000 or so distinct CDR3 sequences, with around 8.3% observed a single time. Clones ranked in the top ten supply 30% to 35% of the sample.

Overall study outcomes, separate from this receptor: Significant enrichment of the disease-linked clones was reported in matched synovial fluid samples from ankylosing spondylitis patients. The disease-linked clones showed a CD8+ phenotype and occurred at relatively low frequencies in peripheral blood. A TCR beta motif of roughly 8 highly homologous amino acid variants appeared characteristic of blood from ankylosing spondylitis patients. Some motif variants were previously reported in synovial fluid and blood of reactive arthritis patients, suggesting common disease-initiation mechanisms.

The receptor comes from a male donor with ankylosing spondylitis. Material: blood, either unsorted or a sorted T cell fraction (not recorded which). This receptor chain uses TRBV12-3 or TRBV12-4 and TRBJ1-1; TRBD1 agrees with 9 junctional bases. The nucleotide sequence reads as follows: TGTGCCAGCAGTTTATTTCGGACAGGGGACACTGAAGCTTTCTTT. It specifies CASSLFRTGDTEAFF.